This T cell receptor (beta chain) was recorded in a study of T cell changes during pregnancy in multiple sclerosis. This CDR3 has 13 residues. Trimming removed 5 bases at V and 0 bases at J, with 5 bases between. Germline-derived CDR1 and CDR2 are MNHEY and SVGAGI. The table came from immunoSEQ multiplex PCR; TCRdb's copy has only in-frame clones and leaves some out. The sample includes around 32,000 clones, roughly nine tenths of them seen just once. This clone was recorded once. The rearrangement joins TRBV6-5 to TRBJ2-4; D is uncertain. The TCR comes from a female donor with multiple sclerosis, enrolled in a pregnancy study. The sequences come from CD8+ T cells from peripheral blood mononuclear cells, collected in the third trimester of pregnancy. CDR3: CASSGLAKNIQYF. The CDR3 coding sequence is TGTGCCAGCAGTGGCTTAGCCAAAAACATTCAGTACTTC.